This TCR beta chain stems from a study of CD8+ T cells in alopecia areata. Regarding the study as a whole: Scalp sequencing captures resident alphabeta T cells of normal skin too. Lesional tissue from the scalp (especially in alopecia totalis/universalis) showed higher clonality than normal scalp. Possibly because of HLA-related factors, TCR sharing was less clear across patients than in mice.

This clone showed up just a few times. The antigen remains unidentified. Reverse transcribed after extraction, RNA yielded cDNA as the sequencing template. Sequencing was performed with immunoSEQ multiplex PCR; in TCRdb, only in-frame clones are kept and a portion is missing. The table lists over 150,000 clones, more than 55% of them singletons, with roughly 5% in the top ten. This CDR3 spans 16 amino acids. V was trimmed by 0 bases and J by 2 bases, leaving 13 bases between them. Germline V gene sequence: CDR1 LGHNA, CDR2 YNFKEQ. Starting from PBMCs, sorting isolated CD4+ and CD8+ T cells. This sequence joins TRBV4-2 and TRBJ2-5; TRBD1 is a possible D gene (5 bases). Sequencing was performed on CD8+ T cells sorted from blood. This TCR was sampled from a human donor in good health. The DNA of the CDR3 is TGTGCCAGCAGCCAAGAACAGGCCGACCTACAAGAGACCCAGTACTTC. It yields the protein CASSQEQADLQETQYF.